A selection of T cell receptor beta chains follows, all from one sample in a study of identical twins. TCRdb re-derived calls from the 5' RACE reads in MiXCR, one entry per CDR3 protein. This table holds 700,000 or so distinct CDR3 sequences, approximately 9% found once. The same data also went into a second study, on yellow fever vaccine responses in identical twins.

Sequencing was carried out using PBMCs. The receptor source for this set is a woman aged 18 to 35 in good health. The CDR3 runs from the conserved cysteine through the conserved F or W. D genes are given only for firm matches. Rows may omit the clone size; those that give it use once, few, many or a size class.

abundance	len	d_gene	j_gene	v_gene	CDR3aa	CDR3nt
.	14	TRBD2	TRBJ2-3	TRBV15	CATSPGLAADTQYF	TGTGCCACCAGCCCCGGACTAGCAGCAGATACGCAGTATTTT
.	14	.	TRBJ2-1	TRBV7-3	CASSLVSTRNEQFF	TGTGCCAGCAGTTTAGTCAGCACCCGGAATGAGCAGTTCTTC
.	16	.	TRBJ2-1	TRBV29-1	CSVGTLGSTRYNEQFF	TGCAGCGTGGGTACCCTGGGCTCAACTCGGTACAATGAGCAGTTCTTC
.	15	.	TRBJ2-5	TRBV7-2	CASSLKVGLGETQYF	TGTGCCAGCAGCTTAAAAGTGGGACTCGGAGAGACCCAGTACTTC
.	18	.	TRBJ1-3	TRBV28	CASSSFPGSLRSGNTIYF	TGTGCCAGCAGTTCCTTTCCCGGCAGCCTCCGCTCTGGAAACACCATATATTTT
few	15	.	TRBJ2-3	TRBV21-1	CASKRTSGGADTQYF	TGTGCCAGCAAGCGGACTAGCGGGGGTGCAGATACGCAGTATTTT
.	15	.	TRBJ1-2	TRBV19	CASSISPLVSYGYTF	TGTGCCAGTAGTATAAGTCCGCTGGTCTCCTATGGCTACACCTTC
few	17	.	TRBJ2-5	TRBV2	CASRMGTAKARGETQYF	TGTGCCAGCAGGATGGGAACGGCCAAGGCACGAGGGGAGACCCAGTACTTC
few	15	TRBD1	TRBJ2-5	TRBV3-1	CASVPGTGPQETQYF	TGTGCCAGCGTACCCGGGACAGGGCCCCAAGAGACCCAGTACTTC
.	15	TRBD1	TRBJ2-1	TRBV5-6	CASSRTGVVFDEQFF	TGTGCCAGCAGCAGGACAGGGGTGGTGTTTGATGAGCAGTTCTTC
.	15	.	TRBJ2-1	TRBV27	CASRAWAEDYNEQFF	TGTGCCAGCAGAGCCTGGGCGGAAGACTACAATGAGCAGTTCTTC
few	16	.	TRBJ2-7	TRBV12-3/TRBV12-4	CASSLSLTGLGYEQYF	TGTGCCAGCAGTTTATCCCTGACAGGCCTGGGCTACGAGCAGTACTTC
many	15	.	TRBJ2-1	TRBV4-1	CASSLQGSQNNEQFF	TGCGCCAGCAGCCTGCAGGGCTCCCAAAACAATGAGCAGTTCTTC
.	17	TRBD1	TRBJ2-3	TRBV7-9	CASSFNAGGRGTDTQYF	TGTGCCAGCAGCTTCAACGCAGGGGGTAGAGGCACAGATACGCAGTATTTT
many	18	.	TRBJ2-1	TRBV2	CASSVRRDSGSSYNEQFF	TGTGCCAGCAGTGTTCGAAGGGACTCAGGGAGCTCCTACAATGAGCAGTTCTTC
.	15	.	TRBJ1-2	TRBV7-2	CASSLRDTLNNGYTF	TGTGCCAGCAGCTTACGGGACACCCTAAACAATGGCTACACCTTC
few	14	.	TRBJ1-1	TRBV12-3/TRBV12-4	CASSLVGESTEAFF	TGTGCCAGCAGTTTAGTAGGGGAGTCGACTGAAGCTTTCTTT
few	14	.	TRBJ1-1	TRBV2	CASKARQLNTEAFF	TGTGCCAGCAAGGCCAGGCAACTGAACACTGAAGCTTTCTTT
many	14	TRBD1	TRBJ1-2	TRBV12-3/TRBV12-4	CASSTGQGNYGYTF	TGTGCCAGCAGCACGGGACAGGGAAACTATGGCTACACCTTC
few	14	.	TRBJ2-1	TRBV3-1	CASSQGIVYNEQFF	TGTGCCAGCAGCCAAGGGATCGTTTACAATGAGCAGTTCTTC
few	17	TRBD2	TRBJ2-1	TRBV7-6	CASSPRLAGEFNNEQFF	TGTGCCAGCAGCCCGCGACTAGCGGGGGAATTTAACAATGAGCAGTTCTTC
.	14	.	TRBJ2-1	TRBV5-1	CASSFSLAAGEQFF	TGCGCCAGCAGCTTCTCTCTAGCTGCTGGAGAGCAGTTCTTC
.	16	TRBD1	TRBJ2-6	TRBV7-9	CASSGGQGTGANVLTF	TGTGCCAGCAGCGGGGGACAGGGGACTGGGGCCAACGTCCTGACTTTC
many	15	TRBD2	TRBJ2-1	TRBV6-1	CASRERGGPYNEQFF	TGTGCCAGCAGGGAGCGGGGGGGCCCGTACAATGAGCAGTTCTTC
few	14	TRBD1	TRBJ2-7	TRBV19	CASSTGTVPYEQYF	TGTGCCAGTAGTACTGGGACAGTTCCGTACGAGCAGTACTTC
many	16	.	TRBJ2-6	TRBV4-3	CASSQDEGTGANVLTF	TGCGCCAGCAGCCAAGATGAAGGGACTGGGGCCAACGTCCTGACTTTC
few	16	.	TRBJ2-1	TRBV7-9	CASSHKPSSSYNEQFF	TGTGCCAGCAGCCATAAGCCGTCCAGCTCCTACAATGAGCAGTTCTTC
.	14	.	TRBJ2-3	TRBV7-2	CASSLSRGADTQYF	TGTGCCAGCAGCCTTAGCCGTGGGGCAGATACGCAGTATTTT
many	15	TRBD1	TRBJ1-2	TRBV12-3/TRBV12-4	CASSTAGQGYYGYTF	TGTGCCAGCAGTACCGCGGGACAGGGATACTATGGCTACACCTTC
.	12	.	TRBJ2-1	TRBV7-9	CASSLSSNEQFF	TGTGCCAGCAGCTTATCCTCCAATGAGCAGTTCTTC
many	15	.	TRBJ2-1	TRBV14	CASGGGSGFYNEQFF	TGTGCCAGTGGCGGCGGATCCGGCTTTTACAATGAGCAGTTCTTC
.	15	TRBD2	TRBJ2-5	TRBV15	CATSPALAGKETQYF	TGTGCCACCAGCCCTGCACTAGCGGGGAAAGAGACCCAGTACTTC
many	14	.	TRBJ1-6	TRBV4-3	CASSQGGAVSPLHF	TGCGCCAGCAGCCAAGGAGGGGCCGTTTCACCCCTCCACTTT
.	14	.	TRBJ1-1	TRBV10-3	CAISARVRDTEAFF	TGTGCCATCAGTGCCAGGGTGAGGGACACTGAAGCTTTCTTT
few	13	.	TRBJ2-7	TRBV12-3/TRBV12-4	CASSTIVGAEQHF	TGTGCCAGCAGCACAATAGTGGGGGCCGAGCAGCACTTC
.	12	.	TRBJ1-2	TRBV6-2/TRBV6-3	CTFLGLYYGYTF	TGTACCTTCCTCGGCCTCTACTATGGCTACACCTTC
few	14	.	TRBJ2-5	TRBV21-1	CASSNRQGAQTQYF	TGTGCCAGCAGCAACAGACAGGGGGCTCAGACCCAGTACTTC
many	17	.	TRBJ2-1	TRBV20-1	CSARQAVGLSSYNEQFF	TGCAGTGCTAGGCAAGCTGTGGGGCTAAGCTCCTACAATGAGCAGTTCTTC
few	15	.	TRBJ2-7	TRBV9	CASSVGRGPSYEQYF	TGTGCCAGCAGCGTAGGCCGGGGGCCCTCCTACGAGCAGTACTTC
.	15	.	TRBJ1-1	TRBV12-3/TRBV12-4	CASSLLGTVNTEAFF	TGTGCCAGCAGTTTATTGGGGACGGTGAACACTGAAGCTTTCTTT
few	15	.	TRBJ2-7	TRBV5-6	CASSLEQLFSYEQYF	TGTGCCAGCAGCTTGGAGCAGCTGTTCTCCTACGAGCAGTACTTC
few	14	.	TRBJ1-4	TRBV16	CASSPRKAREKLFF	TGTGCCAGCAGCCCCAGAAAAGCCCGGGAAAAACTGTTTTTT
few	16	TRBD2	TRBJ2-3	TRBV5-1	CASSYSGGVSTDTQYF	TGCGCCAGCAGCTACTCGGGGGGGGTGAGCACAGATACGCAGTATTTT
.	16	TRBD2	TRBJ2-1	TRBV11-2	CASSLEPAGVGNEQFF	TGTGCCAGCAGCTTAGAGCCAGCGGGAGTTGGGAATGAGCAGTTCTTC
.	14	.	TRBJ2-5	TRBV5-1	CASNHRRGGETQYF	TGCGCCAGCAACCACCGACGAGGGGGTGAGACCCAGTACTTC
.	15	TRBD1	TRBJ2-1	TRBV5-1	CASSLEGTGSNEQFF	TGCGCCAGCAGCTTGGAGGGGACAGGGTCCAATGAGCAGTTCTTC
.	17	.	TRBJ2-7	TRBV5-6	CASSGRAERTFVSEQYF	TGTGCCAGCAGCGGGAGAGCGGAACGGACGTTTGTTTCCGAGCAGTACTTC
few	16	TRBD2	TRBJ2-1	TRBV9	CASNRGLAGGFNEQFF	TGTGCCAGCAACAGAGGACTAGCGGGGGGTTTCAATGAGCAGTTCTTC
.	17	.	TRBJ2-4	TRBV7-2	CASSLLFPGQGEDIQYF	TGTGCCAGCAGCTTACTCTTTCCAGGGCAGGGCGAAGACATTCAGTACTTC
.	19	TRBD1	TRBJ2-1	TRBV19	CASSNLNPRPGQGRNEQFF	TGTGCCAGTAGTAACTTAAACCCCCGACCGGGACAGGGGAGGAATGAGCAGTTCTTC
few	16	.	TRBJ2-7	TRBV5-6	CASSLAGGGLSYEQYF	TGTGCCAGCAGCTTGGCCGGCGGGGGCCTCTCCTACGAGCAGTACTTC
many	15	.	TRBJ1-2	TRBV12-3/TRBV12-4	CASLSELVESDGYTF	TGTGCCAGCCTATCCGAGCTGGTGGAATCGGATGGCTACACCTTC
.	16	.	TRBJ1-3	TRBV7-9	CASSRPGSSSGNTIYF	TGTGCCAGCAGCCGACCCGGGTCGAGCTCTGGAAACACCATATATTTT